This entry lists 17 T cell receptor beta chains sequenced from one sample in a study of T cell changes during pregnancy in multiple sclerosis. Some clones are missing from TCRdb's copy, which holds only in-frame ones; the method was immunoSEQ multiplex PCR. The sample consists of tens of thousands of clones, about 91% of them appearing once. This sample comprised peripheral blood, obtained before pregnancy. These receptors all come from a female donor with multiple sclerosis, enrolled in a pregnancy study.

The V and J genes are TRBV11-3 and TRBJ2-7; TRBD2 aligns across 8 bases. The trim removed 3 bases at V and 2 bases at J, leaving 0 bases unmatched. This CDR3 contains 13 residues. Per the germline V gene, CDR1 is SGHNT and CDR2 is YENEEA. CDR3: CASSFGGAYEQYF. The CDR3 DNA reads TGTGCCAGCAGCTTCGGGGGGGCCTACGAGCAGTACTTC.

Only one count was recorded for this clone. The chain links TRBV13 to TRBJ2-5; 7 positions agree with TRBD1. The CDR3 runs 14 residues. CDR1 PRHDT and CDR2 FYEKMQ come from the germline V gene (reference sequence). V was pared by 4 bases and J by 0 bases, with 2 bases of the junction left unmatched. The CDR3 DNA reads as TGTGCCAGCAGCTCCGGACAGGACCAAGAGACCCAGTACTTC. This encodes CASSSGQDQETQYF.

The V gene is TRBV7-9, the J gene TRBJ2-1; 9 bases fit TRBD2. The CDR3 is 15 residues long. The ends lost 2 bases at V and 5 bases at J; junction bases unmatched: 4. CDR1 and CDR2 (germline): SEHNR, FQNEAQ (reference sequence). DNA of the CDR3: TGTGCCAGCAGCTTAACAGCGGGGGGTGACAATGAGCAGTTCTTC. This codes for CASSLTAGGDNEQFF.

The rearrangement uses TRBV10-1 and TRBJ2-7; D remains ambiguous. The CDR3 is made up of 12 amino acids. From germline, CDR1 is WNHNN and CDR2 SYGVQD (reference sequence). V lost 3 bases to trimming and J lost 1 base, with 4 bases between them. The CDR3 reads CASSDSSYEQYF. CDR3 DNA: TGCGCCAGCAGTGACAGTTCCTACGAGCAGTACTTC.

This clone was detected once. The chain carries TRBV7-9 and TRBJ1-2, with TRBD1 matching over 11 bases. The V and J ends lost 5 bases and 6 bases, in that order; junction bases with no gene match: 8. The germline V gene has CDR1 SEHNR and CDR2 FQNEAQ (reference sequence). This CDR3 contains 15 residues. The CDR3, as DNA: TGTGCCAGCAGCCCCGGGACAGGGGGGAGTGATGGCTACACCTTC. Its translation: CASSPGTGGSDGYTF. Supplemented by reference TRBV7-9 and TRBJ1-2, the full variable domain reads DTGVSQNPRHKITKRGQNVTFRCDPISEHNRLYWYRQTLGQGPEFLTYFQNEAQLEKSRLLSDRFSAERPKGSFSTLEIQRTEQGDSAMYLCASSPGTGGSDGYTFGSGTRLTVV.

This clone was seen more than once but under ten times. The CDR3 DNA is TGCGCCAGCAGCTTTGGAGGGGTTGCCACTGAAGCTTTCTTT. It is translated as CASSFGGVATEAFF. The J gene is TRBJ1-1, the V gene TRBV5-1; weak D call: TRBD1 (5 bases). The CDR3 covers 14 residues. Per the germline V gene, CDR1 is SGHRS and CDR2 is YFSETQ. V lost 2 bases and J 4 bases, leaving 12 bases between the germline ends.

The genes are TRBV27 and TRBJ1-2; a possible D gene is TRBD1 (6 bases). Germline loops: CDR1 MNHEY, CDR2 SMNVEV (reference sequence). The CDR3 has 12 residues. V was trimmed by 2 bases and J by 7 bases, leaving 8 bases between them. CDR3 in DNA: TGTGCCAGCAGTTTACGAGGGGGTGGCTACACCTTC. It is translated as CASSLRGGGYTF.

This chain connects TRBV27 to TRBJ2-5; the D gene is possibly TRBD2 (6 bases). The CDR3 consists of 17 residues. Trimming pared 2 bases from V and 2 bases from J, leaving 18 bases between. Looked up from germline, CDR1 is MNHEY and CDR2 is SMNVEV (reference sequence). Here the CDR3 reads CASSLDRRDPVQETQYF. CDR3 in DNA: TGTGCCAGCAGTTTAGATAGGCGGGACCCGGTTCAAGAGACCCAGTACTTC.

The CDR3 DNA is TGCGCCAGCAGCCAAGTGGAGGGAAACAATGAGCAGTTCTTC. Its protein is CASSQVEGNNEQFF. J is TRBJ2-1 and V is TRBV4-1, with D perhaps matching TRBD2 (6 bases). The germline V gene has CDR1 MGHRA and CDR2 YSYEKL. The CDR3 contains 14 residues. Trimming pared 1 base from V and 5 bases from J, leaving 9 bases between.

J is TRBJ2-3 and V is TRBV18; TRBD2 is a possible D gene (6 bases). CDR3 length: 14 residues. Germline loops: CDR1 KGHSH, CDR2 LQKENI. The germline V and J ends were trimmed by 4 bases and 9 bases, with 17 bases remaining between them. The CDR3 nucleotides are TGTGCCAGCTCACAATTAACGCGGGAAGGCACGCAGTATTTT. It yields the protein CASSQLTREGTQYF.

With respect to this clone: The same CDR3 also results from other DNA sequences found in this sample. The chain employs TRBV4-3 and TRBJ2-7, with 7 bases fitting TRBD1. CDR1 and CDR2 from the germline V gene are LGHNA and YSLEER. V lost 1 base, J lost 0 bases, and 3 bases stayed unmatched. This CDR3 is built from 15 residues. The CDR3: CASSQGAGGSYEQYF. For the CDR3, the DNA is TGCGCCAGCAGCCAAGGGGCAGGGGGCTCCTACGAGCAGTACTTC.

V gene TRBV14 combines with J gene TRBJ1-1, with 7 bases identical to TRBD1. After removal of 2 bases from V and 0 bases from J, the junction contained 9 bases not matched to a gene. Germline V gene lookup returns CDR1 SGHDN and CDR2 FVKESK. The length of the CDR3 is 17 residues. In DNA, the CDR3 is TGTGCCAGCAGCCAAACGGGACAGTCCTTAATGAACACTGAAGCTTTCTTT. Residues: CASSQTGQSLMNTEAFF.

As DNA, the CDR3 is TGTGCCAGCAGTCTCGTCAGGGATGGAGAGACCCAGTACTTC. Protein: CASSLVRDGETQYF. V gene TRBV7-9 combines with J gene TRBJ2-5; D might be TRBD1 (5 bases). V shed 6 bases and J shed 4 bases, with 15 bases lying between them. The CDR3 loop spans 14 amino acids. In germline, CDR1 is SEHNR, CDR2 FQNEAQ (reference sequence).

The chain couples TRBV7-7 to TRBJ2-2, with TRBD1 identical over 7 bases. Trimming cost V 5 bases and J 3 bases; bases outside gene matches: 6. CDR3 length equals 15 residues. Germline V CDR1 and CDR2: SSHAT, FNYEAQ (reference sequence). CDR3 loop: CASSPRQGYTGELFF. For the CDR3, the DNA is TGTGCCAGCAGCCCCCGACAGGGATACACCGGGGAGCTGTTTTTT.

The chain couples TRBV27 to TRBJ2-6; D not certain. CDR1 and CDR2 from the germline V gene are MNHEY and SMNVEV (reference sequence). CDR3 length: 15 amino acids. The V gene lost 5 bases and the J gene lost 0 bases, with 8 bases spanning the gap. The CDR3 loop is CASSQISSGANVLTF. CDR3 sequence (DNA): TGTGCCAGCAGTCAGATAAGCTCTGGGGCCAACGTCCTGACTTTC.

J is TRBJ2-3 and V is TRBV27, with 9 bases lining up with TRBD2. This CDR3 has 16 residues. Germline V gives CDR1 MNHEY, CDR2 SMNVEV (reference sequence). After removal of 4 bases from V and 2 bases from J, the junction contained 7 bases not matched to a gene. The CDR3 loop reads CASSYSGGEYTDTQYF. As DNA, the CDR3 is TGTGCCAGCAGTTATAGCGGGGGTGAATACACAGATACGCAGTATTTT.

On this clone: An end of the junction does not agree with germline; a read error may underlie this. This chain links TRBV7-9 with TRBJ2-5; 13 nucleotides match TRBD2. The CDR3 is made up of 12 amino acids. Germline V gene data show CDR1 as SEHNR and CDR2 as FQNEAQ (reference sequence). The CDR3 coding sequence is TGTGCCAGCAGCGTACCGGGACTAGCGGGACACTTC. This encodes CASSVPGLAGHF. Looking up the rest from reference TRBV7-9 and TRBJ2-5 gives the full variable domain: DTGVSQNPRHKITKRGQNVTFRCDPISEHNRLYWYRQTLGQGPEFLTYFQNEAQLEKSRLLSDRFSAERPKGSFSTLEIQRTEQGDSAMYLCASSVPGLAGHFGPGTRLLVL.